The next 9 T cell receptor beta chains were all read from a single sample in a study of cytomegalovirus exposure and HLA in healthy donors. The repertoire was sequenced with immunoSEQ multiplex PCR; TCRdb's copy has only in-frame clones and lacks some. The table lists over 110,000 clones, approximately 87% of them singletons. The specimen sequenced was PBMCs. All receptors come from a young man in good health and CMV-seronegative.

This chain links TRBV5-8 with TRBJ2-1; TRBD2 matches 9 bases. Trimming cost V 5 bases and J 16 bases; bases outside gene matches: 16. CDR3 size: 14 residues. The germline V gene has CDR1 SGHTS and CDR2 YDEGEE. CDR3 nucleotide sequence: TGTGCCAGCAGGCGTACACCCGGGGCCCTAGCGGGATTCTTC. It codes for CASRRTPGALAGFF.

V and J are TRBV6-5 and TRBJ2-1; TRBD1 matches at 9 bases. Unmatched junction bases numbered 9, after V lost 11 bases and J lost 10 bases. Germline V gene lookup returns CDR1 MNHEY and CDR2 SVGAGI. The CDR3 length is 12 residues. CDR3 residues: CASTGGRREQFF. CDR3 DNA sequence: TGTGCCTCGACAGGGGGTCGGCGGGAGCAGTTCTTC.

This chain joins TRBV15 and TRBJ1-4; D gene unclear. Trimming cost V 4 bases and J 10 bases, with 13 bases left between them. There are 13 residues in the CDR3. Germline V gives CDR1 LNHNV, CDR2 YYDKDF (reference sequence). Here the CDR3 DNA reads TGTGCCACCAGCAAGTTAGCAGTGAGAAAACTGTTTTTT. Its protein product is CATSKLAVRKLFF.

The chain joins TRBV6-4 to TRBJ2-7, with 8 bases fitting TRBD1. Germline CDR1 is MRHNA and CDR2 is SNTAGT. The trim removed 3 bases at V and 12 bases at J, leaving 10 bases unmatched. The length of the CDR3 is 13 residues. The CDR3 loop is CASSDFGQGGRYF. In nucleotides, the CDR3 is TGTGCCAGCAGTGATTTTGGACAGGGAGGTCGGTACTTC.

The chain uses TRBV6-5 and TRBJ1-1; weak D call: TRBD1 (5 bases). CDR1 and CDR2 from the germline V gene are MNHEY and SVGAGI. The V end was cut by 0 bases, the J end by 11 bases, with 16 bases between. CDR3 length: 14 amino acids. The CDR3 reads CASSYSVPGVDAFF. The CDR3 DNA reads as TGTGCCAGCAGTTACTCAGTGCCGGGGGTGGACGCTTTCTTT.

V and J are TRBV18 and TRBJ2-7; D not resolved. The ends were cut back, 4 bases at V and 6 bases at J, with 13 bases in the middle. The CDR3 is 13 residues long. Per germline, CDR1 KGHSH and CDR2 LQKENI. In DNA form, the CDR3 reads TGTGCCAGCTCACTACACCCCCTTGCCGAGCAGTACTTC. Its translation: CASSLHPLAEQYF.

The rearrangement uses TRBV19 and TRBJ2-3; 8 bases agree with TRBD2. V lost 1 base and J lost 7; bases outside the gene matches: 7. The germline CDR1 and CDR2 sequences are LNHDA and SQIVND (reference sequence). The CDR3 totals 15 residues. CDR3 coding DNA: TGTGCCAGTAGTATAGGGTCGACTAGCGCGTATACGCAGTATTTT. Its translation is CASSIGSTSAYTQYF. Drawing the rest from reference TRBV19 and TRBJ2-3, the complete variable domain is DGGITQSPKYLFRKEGQNVTLSCEQNLNHDAMYWYRQDPGQGLRLIYYSQIVNDFQKGDIAEGYSVSREKKESFPLTVTSAQKNPTAFYLCASSIGSTSAYTQYFGPGTRLTVL.

V and J are TRBV5-1 and TRBJ1-2; TRBD1 might be the D (5 bases). The CDR3 spans 16 residues. Germline assignment: CDR1 SGHRS and CDR2 YFSETQ. Deletions cut 4 bases from V and 0 bases from J, with 16 bases between. CDR3 region: CASSPPDSSPNYGYTF. Written as DNA, the CDR3 is TGCGCCAGCAGCCCGCCCGACAGTTCTCCTAACTATGGCTACACCTTC.

The V gene is TRBV29-1, the J gene TRBJ2-5; 10 bases fit TRBD2. This CDR3 has 14 amino acids. Germline CDR1 and CDR2: SQVTM and ANQGSEA. V shed 5 bases and J 5 bases; nucleotides not matched to a gene: 8. Here the CDR3 DNA reads TGCAGCGTTCGGACTAGCGGCGGGGGGGAGACCCAGTACTTC. This translates into CSVRTSGGGETQYF.